The next 2 T cell receptor beta chains were all read from a single sample in a study of OX40 agonist ivuxolimab in advanced cancers. The repertoire was sequenced with immunoSEQ multiplex PCR; TCRdb's copy has only in-frame clones and lacks some. The data show 50,000 to 75,000 clones, with approximately 90% seen just once and approximately 0.32% held by the top ten. The input for sequencing was CD4+ or CD8+ T cells sorted from blood, taken in a trial of the OX40 agonist ivuxolimab. Receptor source: an adult with an advanced solid tumor such as melanoma, head and neck, liver or kidney cancer.

The V and J genes are TRBV7-2 and TRBJ2-3; D possibly corresponds to TRBD2 (7 bases). Trimming pared 1 base from V and 1 base from J, leaving 15 bases between. The CDR3 extends over 17 amino acids. The germline CDR1 and CDR2 sequences are SGHTA and FQGNSA. The CDR3 reads CASSLVRGGRGTDTQYF. The CDR3 nucleotides read TGTGCCAGCAGCTTAGTTAGGGGGGGGAGGGGCACAGATACGCAGTATTTT.

The rearrangement joins TRBV27 to TRBJ1-1; the D gene is possibly TRBD1 (6 bases). The CDR3 loop spans 13 amino acids. Trimming cost V 8 bases and J 2 bases, with 12 bases left between them. Germline V gene lookup returns CDR1 MNHEY and CDR2 SMNVEV (reference sequence). The CDR3 DNA sequence: TGTGCCAGCGGGTACAGGGCTAACACTGAAGCTTTCTTT. This codes for CASGYRANTEAFF.